Presented here are 9 T cell receptor beta chains from one specimen sequenced in a study of blood T cell repertoires in COVID-19. Assay: immunoSEQ multiplex PCR; the TCRdb copy retains only in-frame clones and omits some. The sample lists 200,000 to 250,000 clones, about 84% seen once, with under 10% in the top ten. The sample consisted of peripheral blood. Receptors originate from a woman older than 75 with COVID-19, enrolled during active disease.

This chain joins TRBV6-5 and TRBJ2-7, with 10 bases identical to TRBD1. Germline CDR1 is MNHEY and CDR2 is SVGAGI. The CDR3 covers 14 residues. Germline trimming cut 8 bases from V and 5 bases from J; bases unmatched to any gene: 9. DNA of the CDR3: TGTGCCAGCCCGGCGGGGACAGGGGTCCACGAGCAGTACTTC. This sequence encodes CASPAGTGVHEQYF.

The chain recombines TRBV29-1 with TRBJ1-2, with 8 positions matching TRBD1. Looked up from germline, CDR1 is SQVTM and CDR2 is ANQGSEA. V trimming: 7 bases; J trimming: 4 bases; junction bases outside the gene matches: 11. There are 14 residues in the CDR3. Here the CDR3 DNA reads TGCAGCGCCTCACCGACAGGGGAGGGCTATGGCTACACCTTC. Residues: CSASPTGEGYGYTF.

The CDR3 sequence: CASKLEGSNYGYTF. The CDR3 DNA sequence: TGCGCCAGCAAGTTGGAGGGAAGCAACTATGGCTACACCTTC. J is TRBJ1-2 and V is TRBV5-1; no firm D call. The CDR3 runs to 14 residues. V was cut by 6 bases and J by 2 bases, with 14 bases left in between. Germline CDR1 SGHRS, CDR2 YFSETQ.

The chain uses TRBV10-1 and TRBJ1-1, with D perhaps TRBD1 (5 bases). The germline V gene encodes CDR1 WNHNN and CDR2 SYGVQD (reference sequence). The CDR3 is 13 amino acids. Trimming shortened V by 11 bases and J by 0 bases, and 13 bases separated the two germline ends. CDR3 loop: CAAQQDLNTEAFF. CDR3 DNA sequence: TGCGCCGCCCAACAGGACCTGAACACTGAAGCTTTCTTT.

The gene calls are TRBV12-3 or TRBV12-4 and TRBJ1-1, with 8 bases identical to TRBD1. With 3 bases clipped from V and 10 bases from J, the junction kept 7 bases outside the gene matches. This CDR3 spans 13 amino acids. CDR3 loop: CASSFGQGYGAFF. The CDR3 nucleotides read TGTGCCAGCAGTTTTGGACAGGGTTACGGAGCTTTCTTT.

The chain recombines TRBV3-1 (or the pseudogene TRBV3-2) with TRBJ1-4; TRBD1 might be the D (5 bases). The CDR3 totals 17 residues. V lost 0 bases to trimming and J lost 4 bases, with 15 bases between them. Germline CDR1 is LGHDT and CDR2 is YNNKEL (reference sequence). As DNA, the CDR3 is TGTGCCAGCAGCCAAGATTTGGGGCTGGGAGGTAATGAAAAACTGTTTTTT. Translated, it gives CASSQDLGLGGNEKLFF.

The V and J genes are TRBV15 and TRBJ1-4; unclear D gene. The V gene's germline CDR1 is LNHNV and CDR2 YYDKDF (reference sequence). V lost 0 bases to trimming and J lost 5 bases, with 7 bases between them. The CDR3 is 14 amino acids. The CDR3 DNA follows: TGTGCCACCAGCAGAGATCCCAAAAATGAAAAACTGTTTTTT. Translation: CATSRDPKNEKLFF. Together with reference TRBV15 and TRBJ1-4, the CDR3 gives the full variable domain: DAMVIQNPRYQVTQFGKPVTLSCSQTLNHNVMYWYQQKSSQAPKLLFHYYDKDFNNEADTPDNFQSRRPNTSFCFLDIRSPGLGDTAMYLCATSRDPKNEKLFFGSGTQLSVL.

This clone was detected only once. The chain combines TRBV25-1 with TRBJ1-1, with D tentatively TRBD1 (5 bases). Trimming pared 7 bases from V and 1 base from J, leaving 7 bases between. The CDR3 totals 12 residues. Per the germline V gene, CDR1 is MGHDK and CDR2 is SYGVNS. This chain's CDR3 is CASIGGNTEAFF. CDR3 in DNA: TGTGCCAGCATCGGGGGGAACACTGAAGCTTTCTTT.

The rearrangement joins TRBV2 to TRBJ2-2; D not certain. Per germline, CDR1 SNHLY and CDR2 FYNNEI. This CDR3 has 11 residues. Trimming left V 9 bases short and J 6 bases short, with 8 bases between. Here the CDR3 reads CASMWPGELFF. The CDR3 bases are TGTGCCAGTATGTGGCCCGGGGAGCTGTTTTTT.